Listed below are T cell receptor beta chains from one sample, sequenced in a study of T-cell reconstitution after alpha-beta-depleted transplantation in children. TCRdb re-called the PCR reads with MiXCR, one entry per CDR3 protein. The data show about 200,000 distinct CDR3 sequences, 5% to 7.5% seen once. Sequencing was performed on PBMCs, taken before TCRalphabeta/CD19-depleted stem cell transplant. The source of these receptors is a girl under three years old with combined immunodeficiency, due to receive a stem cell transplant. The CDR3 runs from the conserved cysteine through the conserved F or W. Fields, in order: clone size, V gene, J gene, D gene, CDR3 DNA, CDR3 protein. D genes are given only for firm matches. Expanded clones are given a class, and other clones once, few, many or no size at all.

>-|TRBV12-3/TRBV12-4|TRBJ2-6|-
TGTGCCAGCAGTCCGCACCAGGGTACCGTCTCTGGGGCCAACGTCCTGACTTTC
CASSPHQGTVSGANVLTF
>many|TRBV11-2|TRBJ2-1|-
TGTGCCAGCAGCTTAGGGGTCGTGGGCAATGAGCAGTTCTTC
CASSLGVVGNEQFF
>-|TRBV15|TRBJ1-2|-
TGTGCCACCAGCAGATCCGCGTCCGTTGGCTACACCTTC
CATSRSASVGYTF
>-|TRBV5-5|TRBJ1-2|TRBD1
TGTGCCAGCAGCTTGGGGGACAGGGGGCTTGGCTACACCTTC
CASSLGDRGLGYTF
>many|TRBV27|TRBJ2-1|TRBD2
TGTGCCAGCAGCGAGGGGACTAGCTCCTACAATGAGCAGTTCTTC
CASSEGTSSYNEQFF
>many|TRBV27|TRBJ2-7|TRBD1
TGTGCCAGCAGTTTTGTACAGGGGGCCGAGCAGTACTTC
CASSFVQGAEQYF
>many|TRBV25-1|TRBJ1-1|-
TGTGCCAGCAGTGAGATGTACGGGGGAAACACTGAAGCTTTCTTT
CASSEMYGGNTEAFF
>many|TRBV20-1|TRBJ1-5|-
TGCAGTGCCCACATAGGACGTGACAGTCAGCCCCAGCATTTT
CSAHIGRDSQPQHF
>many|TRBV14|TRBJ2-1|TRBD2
TGTGCCAGCAGCCCCCCCCCACGACTAGCTGCGAGAGGTGGCGGTGAGCAGTTCTTC
CASSPPPRLAARGGGEQFF
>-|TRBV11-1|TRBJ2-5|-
TGTGCCAGCAGCTTAGCTACCGAGACCCAGTACTTC
CASSLATETQYF
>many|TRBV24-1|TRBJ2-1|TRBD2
TGTGCCACCCATAGCGGGGGGGCCGTAAATGAGCAGTTCTTC
CATHSGGAVNEQFF
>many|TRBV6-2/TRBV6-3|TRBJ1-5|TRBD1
TGTGCCAGCAGGGCTAGACAGGGCTACCAGCCCCAGCATTTT
CASRARQGYQPQHF
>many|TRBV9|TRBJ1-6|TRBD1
TGTGCCAGCAGCCAGACCGGGACAGGGGATTCACCCCTCCACTTT
CASSQTGTGDSPLHF
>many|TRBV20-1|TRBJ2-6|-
TGCAGTGCTAGAGATCGTAGCTCTGGGGCCAACGTCCTGACTTTC
CSARDRSSGANVLTF
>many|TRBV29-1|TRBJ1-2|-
TGCAGCGTTGAAGATGGCTCCAACTATGGCTACACCTTC
CSVEDGSNYGYTF
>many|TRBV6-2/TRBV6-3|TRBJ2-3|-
TGTGCCAGCAGTTCCGTTCGCGGACATACTACAGATACGCAGTATTTT
CASSSVRGHTTDTQYF
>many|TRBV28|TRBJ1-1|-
TGTGCCAGCAGTTTAAGATCCGTAGGGTTTGGTGAGGCTTTCTTT
CASSLRSVGFGEAFF
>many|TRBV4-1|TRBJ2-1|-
TGCGCCAGCTCCCACGTGGGGCAGCTCTACAATGAGCAGTTCTTC
CASSHVGQLYNEQFF
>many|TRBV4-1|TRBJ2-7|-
TGCGCCAGCAGCCAGGCAGGTTATTCTGAGCAGTACTTC
CASSQAGYSEQYF
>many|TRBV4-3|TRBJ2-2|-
TGCGCCAGCAGCCCCGCATTTCACGGAGGCGGGGAGCTGTTTTTT
CASSPAFHGGGELFF
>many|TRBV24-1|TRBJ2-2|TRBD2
TGTGCCACCAGTGGGCGGGAGGGCCCCACCGGGGAGCTGTTTTTT
CATSGREGPTGELFF
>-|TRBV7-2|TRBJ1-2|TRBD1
TGTGCCAGCAGCTTAGGGGCAGGGGGTTATGGCTACACCTTC
CASSLGAGGYGYTF
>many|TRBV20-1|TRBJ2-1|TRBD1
TGCAGTGGGGACAGCCCCTACAATGAGCAGTTCTTC
CSGDSPYNEQFF
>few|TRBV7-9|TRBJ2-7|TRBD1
TGTGCCAGCAGCTTAGAAGACAGGGGGCGGTACGAGCAGTACTTC
CASSLEDRGRYEQYF
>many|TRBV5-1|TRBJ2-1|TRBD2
TGCGCCAGCAGCTTCCTAGCGGGGGGAAGCAATGAGCAGTTCTTC
CASSFLAGGSNEQFF
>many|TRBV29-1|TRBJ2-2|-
TGCAGCGTTGATCTCGACAGGCCGACCGGGGAGCTGTTTTTT
CSVDLDRPTGELFF
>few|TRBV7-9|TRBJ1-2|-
TGTGCCAGCAGCTTAGCAACTAACTATGGCTACACCTTC
CASSLATNYGYTF
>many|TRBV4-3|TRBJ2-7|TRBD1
TGCGCCAGCAGCCAAGCTACGGGGACAGGGTTTGACTACGAGCAGTACTTC
CASSQATGTGFDYEQYF
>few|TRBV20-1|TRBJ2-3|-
TGCAGTGCCCGAAAAGCGGGACAATTGCCAGATACGCAGTATTTT
CSARKAGQLPDTQYF
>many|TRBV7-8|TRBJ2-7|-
TGTGCCAGCAGCTGGGGAAGGGACTACGAGCAGTACTTC
CASSWGRDYEQYF
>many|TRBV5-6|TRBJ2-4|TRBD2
TGTGCCAGCAGCATACTAGCGGGGCAAAACATTCAGTACTTC
CASSILAGQNIQYF
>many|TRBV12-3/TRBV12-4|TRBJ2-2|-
TGTGCCAGCAGTCTAGTAGGAGGCGGGGAGCTGTTTTTT
CASSLVGGGELFF
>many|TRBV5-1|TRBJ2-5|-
TGCGCCAGCAGCCGACTAGATCAAGGATGGGAGACCCAGTACTTC
CASSRLDQGWETQYF
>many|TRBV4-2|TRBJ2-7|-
TGTGCCAGCAGCCAAGTCCAGTGGGAGTCCTCCGGAGAGCAGTACTTC
CASSQVQWESSGEQYF
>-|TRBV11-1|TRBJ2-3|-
TGTGCCAGCAGCCAACAGGACCACGGATTAGATACGCAGTATTTT
CASSQQDHGLDTQYF
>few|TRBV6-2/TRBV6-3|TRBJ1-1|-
TGTGCCAGCAGTTCCTGGGGTAGGACGCTAGCTTTCTTT
CASSSWGRTLAFF
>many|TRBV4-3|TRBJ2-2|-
TGCGCCAGCAGCCAGGCCCTCCCGGGCACCGGGGAGCTGTTTTTT
CASSQALPGTGELFF
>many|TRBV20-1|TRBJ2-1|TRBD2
TGCAGTGCTAGGGGGGCTAGCGGGACCTCCTACAATGAGCAGTTCTTC
CSARGASGTSYNEQFF
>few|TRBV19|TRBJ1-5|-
TGTGCCAGTAGTATATCCCACAATCAGCCCCAGCATTTT
CASSISHNQPQHF
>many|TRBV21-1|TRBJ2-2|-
TGTGCCAGCAGCACCCATCCGGGACCGGACACCGGGGAGCTGTTTTTT
CASSTHPGPDTGELFF
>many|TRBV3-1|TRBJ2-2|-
TGTGCCAGCAGCCCAATGACCATCGCCGGGGAGCTGTTTTTT
CASSPMTIAGELFF
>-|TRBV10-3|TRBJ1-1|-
TGTGCCATCAGTGAGCGGGCTGGGGACACTGAAGCTTTCTTT
CAISERAGDTEAFF
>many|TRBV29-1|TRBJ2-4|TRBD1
TGCAGCGTTGAAGGGACAGGGAAAAACATTCAGTACTTC
CSVEGTGKNIQYF
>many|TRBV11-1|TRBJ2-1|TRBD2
TGTGCCAGCAGACTACTAGCGGGAGCCTACAATGAGCAGTTCTTC
CASRLLAGAYNEQFF
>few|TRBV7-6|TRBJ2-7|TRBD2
TGTGCCAGCAGCTTAGACCCGGTTACTAGCGGTTACGAGCAGTACTTC
CASSLDPVTSGYEQYF
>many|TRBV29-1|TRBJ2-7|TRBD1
TGCAGCGCCATCAGGGGGACAGACTACGAGCAGTACTTC
CSAIRGTDYEQYF
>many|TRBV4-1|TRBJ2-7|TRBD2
TGCGCCAGCAGCCAAGTCGGGGGGTACGAGCAGTACTTC
CASSQVGGYEQYF
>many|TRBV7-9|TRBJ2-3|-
TGTGCCAGCAGCTTCTGGACATCTACAGATACGCAGTATTTT
CASSFWTSTDTQYF
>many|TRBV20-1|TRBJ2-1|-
TGCAGTGCTAGTTTGGGGGGTAATGAGCAGTTCTTC
CSASLGGNEQFF
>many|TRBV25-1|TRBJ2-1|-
TGTGCCAGTGCACAAGTTAATGAGCAGTTCTTC
CASAQVNEQFF
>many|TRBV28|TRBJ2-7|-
TGTGCCAGCAGTTTATTCTCCTACGAGCAGTACTTC
CASSLFSYEQYF
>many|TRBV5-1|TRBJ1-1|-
TGCGCCAGCAGCTTGGGGGGGAACACTGAAGCTTTCTTT
CASSLGGNTEAFF
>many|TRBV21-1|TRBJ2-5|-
TGTGCCAGCAGCAAACTGGGACAGGTGTACCAAGAGACCCAGTACTTC
CASSKLGQVYQETQYF
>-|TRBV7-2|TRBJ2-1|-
TGTGCCAGCAGCCCCGCGACAGGTACCTACAATGAGCAGTTCTTC
CASSPATGTYNEQFF
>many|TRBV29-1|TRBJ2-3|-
TGCAGCGCGAGAGGAGCAGATACGCAGTATTTT
CSARGADTQYF
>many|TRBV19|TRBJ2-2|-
TGTGCCAGTAGTATTTTAACTGCGGGGTACACCGGGGAGCTGTTTTTT
CASSILTAGYTGELFF
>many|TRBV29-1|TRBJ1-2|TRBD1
TGCAGCGTGACCGGGACAGGAGGGCTGATTGAAGGCTACACCTTC
CSVTGTGGLIEGYTF